A single sample gave rise to the 23 T cell receptor beta chains below, sequenced in a study of beta chain features in type 1 diabetes. TCRB transcripts that were expressed got sequenced, as all of the isolated RNA had been reverse transcribed. The method was immunoSEQ multiplex PCR; TCRdb's version includes in-frame clones alone and lacks a portion of them. The profile shows roughly 330,000 clones, approximately 11% of them singletons. The sequencing input was naive CD4+ T cells from blood. These receptors were obtained from a woman aged 25-40 years in good health.

V usage is TRBV28 and J usage is TRBJ2-7, with 8 bases aligning to TRBD1. The CDR3 has 14 amino acids. CDR1 is MDHEN and CDR2 is SYDVKM in the germline V gene. V dropped 3 bases and J dropped 5; count of bases not matched to a gene: 6. CDR3 in DNA: TGTGCCAGCAGTTTCACGGGACAGGTCGACGAGCAGTACTTC. It is translated as CASSFTGQVDEQYF.

This chain connects TRBV28 to TRBJ2-3; maybe TRBD1 (6 bases). Germline loops: CDR1 MDHEN, CDR2 SYDVKM. V shed 5 bases and J shed 0 bases, with 18 bases lying between them. This CDR3 has 17 amino acids. CDR3 coding DNA: TGTGCCAGCAGTCAACAGGGTTTCCGGGGAAGCACAGATACGCAGTATTTT. This translates into CASSQQGFRGSTDTQYF.

This chain joins TRBV18 and TRBJ1-1; the match to TRBD1 covers 9 bases. CDR1 and CDR2 (germline): KGHSH, LQKENI. The junction had 2 bases not matched to a gene; V was cut back by 2 bases and J by 4 bases. The CDR3 is 14 amino acids. DNA of the CDR3: TGTGCCAGCTCACCAATGGACAGGGGCACTGAAGCTTTCTTT. Protein product: CASSPMDRGTEAFF.

This clone appeared a few times. The V gene is TRBV9, the J gene TRBJ1-5; no firm D call. Trimming took off 0 bases at V and 6 bases at J, with 13 bases between the two ends. Per germline, CDR1 SGDLS and CDR2 YYNGEE. The CDR3 contains 15 residues. In DNA, the CDR3 is TGTGCCAGCAGCGTAGGCGAGTTTGGAGGTCAGCCCCAGCATTTT. Its translation is CASSVGEFGGQPQHF. The full variable domain, in which reference TRBV9 and TRBJ1-5 provide the parts outside the CDR3, is DSGVTQTPKHLITATGQRVTLRCSPRSGDLSVYWYQQSLDQGLQFLIQYYNGEERAKGNILERFSAQQFPDLHSELNLSSLELGDSALYFCASSVGEFGGQPQHFGDGTRLSIL.

The chain recombines TRBV5-5 with TRBJ2-3; maybe TRBD2 (6 bases). This CDR3 comprises 14 residues. Trimming took 3 bases from V and 5 from J, leaving 13 bases between them. Germline-derived CDR1 and CDR2 are SGHKS and YYEKEE (reference sequence). The CDR3 protein is CASSSIGEVDTQYF. DNA for the CDR3: TGTGCCAGCAGCTCTATAGGGGAGGTAGATACGCAGTATTTT.

The chain uses TRBV28 and TRBJ2-2, with 12 positions matching TRBD2. The CDR3 sequence is 15 residues long. Per the germline V gene, CDR1 is MDHEN and CDR2 is SYDVKM. V gave up 6 bases and J gave up 6 bases; unmatched junction bases: 5. The CDR3 DNA reads as TGTGCCAGCAGAGCGACTAGCGGGAGCTCCGGGGAGCTGTTTTTT. Amino acid sequence: CASRATSGSSGELFF.

The genes are TRBV28 and TRBJ1-5; 7 nucleotides match TRBD1. Germline V gene sequence: CDR1 MDHEN, CDR2 SYDVKM. This CDR3 has 13 residues. V gave up 7 bases and J gave up 3 bases; unmatched junction bases: 3. The CDR3 reads CASKGQSNQPQHF. The CDR3 DNA sequence: TGTGCCAGCAAGGGACAGTCCAATCAGCCCCAGCATTTT.

This clone was seen only a few times. The chain couples TRBV5-1 to TRBJ2-1, with 12 bases fitting TRBD2. In germline, CDR1 is SGHRS, CDR2 YFSETQ. The CDR3 loop spans 17 amino acids. Germline trimming cut 4 bases from V and 7 bases from J; bases unmatched to any gene: 12. CDR3 loop: CASSAPSGRARLNEQFF. CDR3 sequence (DNA): TGCGCCAGCAGCGCACCTAGCGGGAGGGCCAGATTAAATGAGCAGTTCTTC.

This clone was seen a few times. In DNA, the CDR3 is TGCGAAGCCCGCCGGACAGGACCCTACGAGCAGTACTTC. This codes for CEARRTGPYEQYF. V is TRBV21-1 and J is TRBJ2-7; TRBD1 is the table's D call and was not checked against the DNA. TRBV21-1 is a pseudogene. The length of the CDR3 is 13 residues.

This clone came up a few times. This rearrangement joins TRBV28 to TRBJ2-7; a possible D gene is TRBD1 (6 bases). The length of the CDR3 is 12 residues. The V end was cut by 5 bases, the J end by 5 bases, with 10 bases between. Germline lookup yields CDR1 MDHEN and CDR2 SYDVKM. This CDR3 reads CASSTGQNEQYF. Written as DNA, the CDR3 is TGTGCCAGCAGTACCGGACAGAACGAGCAGTACTTC.

This clone showed up just a few times. The J gene is TRBJ1-1, the V gene TRBV29-1; D not certain. This CDR3 contains 13 residues. Germline CDR1 is SQVTM and CDR2 is ANQGSEA. V lost 2 bases and J lost 0, with 7 bases in between. In DNA, the CDR3 is TGCAGCGTTGAAACACAAATGAACACTGAAGCTTTCTTT. As protein: CSVETQMNTEAFF.

The chain recombines TRBV7-3 with TRBJ2-1; weak D call: TRBD1 (5 bases). Per germline, CDR1 SGHTA and CDR2 FQGTGA. The CDR3 spans 13 residues. The V end lost 3 bases, the J end lost 7 bases, and 10 bases lay between the germline ends. The CDR3 spells CASSFDPGNEQFF. The DNA for the CDR3 is TGTGCCAGCAGCTTTGACCCAGGGAATGAGCAGTTCTTC.

Only a few counts were recorded for this clone. V and J are TRBV7-9 and TRBJ2-7; no firm D call. CDR3 length: 13 amino acids. V lost 4 bases and J lost 0, with 7 bases in between. In germline, CDR1 is SEHNR, CDR2 FQNEAQ (reference sequence). CDR3 loop: CASSSPNSYEQYF. The CDR3 DNA reads TGTGCCAGCAGCTCCCCCAACTCCTACGAGCAGTACTTC. Together with reference TRBV7-9 and TRBJ2-7, the CDR3 gives the full variable domain: DTGVSQNPRHKITKRGQNVTFRCDPISEHNRLYWYRQTLGQGPEFLTYFQNEAQLEKSRLLSDRFSAERPKGSFSTLEIQRTEQGDSAMYLCASSSPNSYEQYFGPGTRLTVT.

V usage is TRBV15 and J usage is TRBJ2-7; 9 bases are shared with TRBD1. This CDR3 has 14 residues. J lost 1 base, V lost 3 bases, and 1 base had no gene match. CDR1 LNHNV and CDR2 YYDKDF come from the germline V gene (reference sequence). The CDR3 here is CATSRDRGSYEQYF. The CDR3, as DNA: TGTGCCACCAGCAGGGACAGGGGTTCCTACGAGCAGTACTTC.

This clone has only a few counts. The chain has TRBV25-1 and TRBJ2-3; a weak D match, TRBD1 (5 bases). The CDR3 is 15 amino acids. Trimming removed 1 base at V and 7 bases at J, with 15 bases between. Germline CDR1 reads MGHDK; CDR2 reads SYGVNS. The CDR3 DNA is TGTGCCAGCAGTGAATTGGGCAGAAGGGGCAATACGCAGTATTTT. Amino acid sequence: CASSELGRRGNTQYF.

V usage is TRBV27 and J usage is TRBJ2-3; TRBD2 agrees at 7 bases. J gave up 10 bases and V 6 bases, and 10 bases lay outside the gene matches. The germline V gene encodes CDR1 MNHEY and CDR2 SMNVEV (reference sequence). The CDR3 runs 13 residues. The CDR3, as DNA: TGTGCCAGCAGATGGACTTATCGGGGGGCGCAGTATTTT. Translating gives CASRWTYRGAQYF.

This clone appeared a few times. This chain joins TRBV28 and TRBJ1-3; 7 nucleotides line up with TRBD1. V lost 5 bases, J lost 2 bases, and 3 bases stayed unmatched. Per the germline V gene, CDR1 is MDHEN and CDR2 is SYDVKM. The CDR3 is 14 residues long. For the CDR3, the DNA is TGTGCCAGCAGTCCGGGGACAGCTGGAAACACCATATATTTT. This gives the protein CASSPGTAGNTIYF.

V is TRBV14 and J is TRBJ2-1; no clear D. The CDR3 has 18 amino acids. The ends were cut back, 4 bases at V and 2 bases at J, with 21 bases in the middle. In germline, CDR1 is SGHDN, CDR2 FVKESK. CDR3 residues: CASSPPTRFSSAYNEQFF. CDR3 nucleotides: TGTGCCAGCAGCCCTCCAACCAGGTTTTCCTCCGCCTACAATGAGCAGTTCTTC.

This clone was picked up a small number of times. The rearrangement uses TRBV12-5 and TRBJ2-3; 8 bases align to TRBD2. Trimming cost V 7 bases and J 1 base; bases outside gene matches: 4. CDR3 length: 14 amino acids. The germline CDR1 and CDR2 sequences are LGHNT and FRNRAP. CDR3 sequence (DNA): TGTGCTAGTGCCCGTAGCGGGGGCACAGATACGCAGTATTTT. It encodes CASARSGGTDTQYF.

V usage is TRBV7-9 and J usage is TRBJ2-7, with 7 nucleotides matching TRBD1. V shed 5 bases, J shed 4 bases, and the junction held 11 bases outside the gene matches. Germline V gene lookup returns CDR1 SEHNR and CDR2 FQNEAQ (reference sequence). CDR3 length equals 15 residues. DNA for the CDR3: TGTGCCAGCAGCGCTACAGGGGACGCCCTATACGAGCAGTACTTC. It yields the protein CASSATGDALYEQYF.

This clone occurred once. The chain links TRBV11-1 to TRBJ1-5; the match to TRBD1 covers 7 bases. Trimming cost V 6 bases and J 9 bases; bases outside gene matches: 5. The length of the CDR3 is 12 residues. The germline V gene has CDR1 SGHAT and CDR2 FQDESV (reference sequence). The CDR3 DNA reads TGTGCCAGCAGTACAGGGGAAGGGCCCCAGCATTTT. Amino acid sequence: CASSTGEGPQHF.

The chain is built from TRBV5-4 and TRBJ2-7; 9 positions match TRBD2. Germline loops: CDR1 SGHNT, CDR2 YYREEE (reference sequence). V was clipped by 4 bases and J by 1 base; unmatched bases: 6. This CDR3 has 15 amino acids. The DNA for the CDR3 is TGTGCCAGCAGCGACCTAGCGGGATGGTCCTACGAGCAGTACTTC. Amino acid sequence: CASSDLAGWSYEQYF.

This clone turned up a few times. The gene calls are TRBV29-1 and TRBJ2-7; a weak D match, TRBD2 (7 bases). V gave up 2 bases and J gave up 2 bases, with 13 bases separating them. This CDR3 contains 14 residues. Germline CDR1 is SQVTM and CDR2 is ANQGSEA. CDR3 in DNA: TGCAGCGTTGAACGGGGGGCTGGCACCTACGAGCAGTACTTC. This sequence encodes CSVERGAGTYEQYF.